The clone carrying this T cell receptor (beta chain) was found once. Its antigen is unknown. The sample is drawn from a study of cytomegalovirus exposure and HLA in healthy donors. Study-wide results and caveats: Earlier analysis yielded a pattern in which most TCR beta V segments were productive about 90% or about 30% of the time. Reported results showed that the classifier diagnosed cytomegalovirus status with high specificity and sensitivity. Most of the CMV-associated TCR beta chains (in a later analysis) appeared to be HLA-restricted. Later analysis showed TCR association rates varying by HLA locus, highest for DRB1 and lowest for HLA-C.

Germline V lookup: CDR1 MNHEY, CDR2 SMNVEV (reference sequence). CDR3 length equals 14 residues. The junction had 6 bases not matched to a gene; V was cut back by 6 bases and J by 7 bases. The primer mix had 60 Vbeta and 13 Jbeta primers. Clones were sequenced by immunoSEQ multiplex PCR, and TCRdb holds only the in-frame ones, with some missing. This sample has around 150,000 clones; roughly 77% occur once, and the top ten carry approximately 3.7%. The sequence derives from a human donor in good health. Sequencing was performed on PBMCs. The rearrangement links TRBV27 to TRBJ1-6; 7 bases line up with TRBD1. The CDR3 nucleotides read TGTGCCAGCAGCCTCGACAGGGTCAATTCACCCCTCCACTTT. This translates into CASSLDRVNSPLHF.